This is a list of T cell receptor beta chains from one sample in a study of blood T cell repertoires in COVID-19. Using immunoSEQ multiplex PCR, the repertoire was profiled, and TCRdb retains in-frame clones only, with some absent. In the table there are about 34,000 clones, roughly four fifths of which are singletons. Sequenced: peripheral blood. The receptors were gathered from a human donor in a cohort sampled during active COVID-19. CDR3s include the opening cysteine and the closing phenylalanine or tryptophan. The order of the fields is D gene, V gene, J gene, clone size, CDR3 DNA, CDR3 protein. The D gene is left open where the match is weak. Not every row has a clone size; where given, it reads once, few, many or a size class.

D gene: TRBD2; V gene: TRBV10-3; J gene: TRBJ2-3; clone size: .; CDR3 DNA: TGTGCCATCAGTGAAGGAACTAGCGGGGGGCCCCTCGGGACAGATACGCAGTATTTT; CDR3 protein: CAISEGTSGGPLGTDTQYF
D gene: TRBD2; V gene: TRBV7-6; J gene: TRBJ2-7; clone size: .; CDR3 DNA: TGTGCCAGCAGCTTGGGGACTAGGGGGGAGTACGAGCAGTACTTC; CDR3 protein: CASSLGTRGEYEQYF
D gene: TRBD2; V gene: TRBV6-2/TRBV6-3; J gene: TRBJ2-3; clone size: .; CDR3 DNA: TGTGCCAGCAGTTCCTTCGTCCTAGCGGGAGAAACAGATACGCAGTATTTT; CDR3 protein: CASSSFVLAGETDTQYF
D gene: .; V gene: TRBV11-3; J gene: TRBJ2-7; clone size: .; CDR3 DNA: TGTGCCAGCAGCCCCCGCGAGCAGTACTTC; CDR3 protein: CASSPREQYF
D gene: TRBD2; V gene: TRBV5-1; J gene: TRBJ2-2; clone size: .; CDR3 DNA: TGCGCCAGCGGGACTAGCGGGATTGCCGGGGAGCTGTTTTTT; CDR3 protein: CASGTSGIAGELFF
D gene: .; V gene: TRBV6-2/TRBV6-3; J gene: TRBJ2-1; clone size: .; CDR3 DNA: TGTGCCAGCAGTGACCTCGGAGCGGGCGTCTCCTACAATGAGCAGTTCTTC; CDR3 protein: CASSDLGAGVSYNEQFF
D gene: .; V gene: TRBV7-9; J gene: TRBJ2-7; clone size: few; CDR3 DNA: TGTGCCAGCAGCTTCGGCCTCAGGGTGGGCGGCGATGAGCAGTACTTC; CDR3 protein: CASSFGLRVGGDEQYF
D gene: .; V gene: TRBV27; J gene: TRBJ2-7; clone size: .; CDR3 DNA: TGTGCCAGCAGTCCTTATCTCCCCTGGGTCTCCCAGGGCAACTACGAGCAGTACTTC; CDR3 protein: CASSPYLPWVSQGNYEQYF
D gene: TRBD1; V gene: TRBV3-1/TRBV3-2; J gene: TRBJ1-5; clone size: .; CDR3 DNA: TGTGCCAGCAGCCTTTCCGGACAGGGGGCCTTTGTTCAGCCCCAGCATTTT; CDR3 protein: CASSLSGQGAFVQPQHF
D gene: .; V gene: TRBV12-1; J gene: TRBJ1-6; clone size: .; CDR3 DNA: .; CDR3 protein: CASSFGQGAVSPLHF
D gene: .; V gene: TRBV6-1; J gene: TRBJ2-7; clone size: once; CDR3 DNA: TGTGCCAGCAGTGACGGATCATGGGGGGACAGCTACGAGCAGTACTTC; CDR3 protein: CASSDGSWGDSYEQYF
D gene: TRBD2; V gene: TRBV5-5; J gene: TRBJ2-1; clone size: .; CDR3 DNA: TGTGCCAGCGACCGAGGGATAGCGGGGGGGTTTAGCTCCTACAATGAGCAGTTCTTC; CDR3 protein: CASDRGIAGGFSSYNEQFF
D gene: TRBD2; V gene: TRBV4-1; J gene: TRBJ2-7; clone size: .; CDR3 DNA: TGCGCCAGCAGCCAAGAAGCAAGGGGTCTAGCGGCGAACTCCTACGAGCAGTACTTC; CDR3 protein: CASSQEARGLAANSYEQYF
D gene: .; V gene: TRBV24-1; J gene: TRBJ2-1; clone size: .; CDR3 DNA: TGTGCCACCGGGACTGCCTCCTACAATGAGCAGTTCTTC; CDR3 protein: CATGTASYNEQFF
D gene: .; V gene: TRBV6-6; J gene: TRBJ2-1; clone size: few; CDR3 DNA: TGTGCCAGCACCCCACGCGGGACAGCTGATGAGCAGTTCTTC; CDR3 protein: CASTPRGTADEQFF
D gene: .; V gene: TRBV30; J gene: TRBJ2-5; clone size: .; CDR3 DNA: TGTGCCTGGAGTGTGTTAGGCCGGGGTGGAGACCAGTACTTC; CDR3 protein: CAWSVLGRGGDQYF
D gene: .; V gene: TRBV3-1/TRBV3-2; J gene: TRBJ1-2; clone size: .; CDR3 DNA: TGTGCCAGCAGCCAAGATGTGTGGGCAGCTGGGAGCTACTATGGCTACACCTTC; CDR3 protein: CASSQDVWAAGSYYGYTF
D gene: .; V gene: TRBV27; J gene: TRBJ2-1; clone size: few; CDR3 DNA: TGTGCCAGCAGTTCTGGGGGAGGGGGAAGCTCCTACAATGAGCAGTTCTTC; CDR3 protein: CASSSGGGGSSYNEQFF